What follows is one TCR beta chain and its context. The data were taken from a study of technical replicates of blood from several donors. Sequencing was performed with immunoSEQ multiplex PCR; in TCRdb, only in-frame clones are kept and a portion is missing. The sample carries fewer than 85,000 clones, about 96% recorded once. Germline lookup yields CDR1 LGHNA and CDR2 YSLEER. The CDR3 consists of 16 residues. J gave up 5 bases and V 0 bases, and 9 bases lay outside the gene matches. The rearrangement uses TRBV4-3 and TRBJ2-7; 8 bases fit TRBD1. The receptor was derived from a human donor in good health. The sample consisted of T cells isolated from PBMCs. CDR3 nucleotide sequence: TGCGCCAGCAGCCAAGACTTCCAGGGGGCGCAGAACGAGCAGTACTTC. This encodes CASSQDFQGAQNEQYF.